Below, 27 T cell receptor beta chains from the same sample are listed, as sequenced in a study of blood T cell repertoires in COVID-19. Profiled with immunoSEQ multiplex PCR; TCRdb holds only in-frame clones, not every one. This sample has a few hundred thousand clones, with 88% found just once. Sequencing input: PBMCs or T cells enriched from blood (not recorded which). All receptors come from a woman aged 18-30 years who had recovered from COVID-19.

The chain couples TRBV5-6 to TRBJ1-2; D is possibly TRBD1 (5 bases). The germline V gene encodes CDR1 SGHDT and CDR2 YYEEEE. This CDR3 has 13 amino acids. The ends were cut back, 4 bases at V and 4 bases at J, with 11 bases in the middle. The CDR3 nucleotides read TGTGCCAGCAGCCCGGGGGGATTCTATGGCTACACCTTC. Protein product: CASSPGGFYGYTF.

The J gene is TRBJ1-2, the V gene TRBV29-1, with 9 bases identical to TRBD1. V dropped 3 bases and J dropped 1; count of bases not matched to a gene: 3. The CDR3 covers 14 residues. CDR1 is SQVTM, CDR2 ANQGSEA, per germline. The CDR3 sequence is CSVDPTGGNYGYTF. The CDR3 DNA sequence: TGCAGCGTTGATCCGACAGGGGGTAACTATGGCTACACCTTC.

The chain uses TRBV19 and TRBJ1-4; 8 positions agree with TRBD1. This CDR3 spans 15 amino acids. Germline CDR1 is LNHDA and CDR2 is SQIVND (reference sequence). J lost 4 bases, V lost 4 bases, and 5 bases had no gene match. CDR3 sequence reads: CASSTLTGVNEKLFF. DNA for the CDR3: TGTGCCAGTAGTACCTTGACAGGGGTTAATGAAAAACTGTTTTTT.

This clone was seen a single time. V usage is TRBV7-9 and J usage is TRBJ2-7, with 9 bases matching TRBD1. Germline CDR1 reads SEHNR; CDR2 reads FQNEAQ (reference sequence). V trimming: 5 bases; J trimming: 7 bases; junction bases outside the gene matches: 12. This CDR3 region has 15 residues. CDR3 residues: CASSLYRGPRNEQYF. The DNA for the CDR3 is TGTGCCAGCAGCCTCTACAGGGGGCCCCGTAATGAGCAGTACTTC.

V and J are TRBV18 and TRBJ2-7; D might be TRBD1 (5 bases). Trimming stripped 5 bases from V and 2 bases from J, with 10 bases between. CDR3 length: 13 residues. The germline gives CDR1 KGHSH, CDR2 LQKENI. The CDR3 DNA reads TGTGCCAGCTCAAAGACAGTCCCCTACGAGCAGTACTTC. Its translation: CASSKTVPYEQYF.

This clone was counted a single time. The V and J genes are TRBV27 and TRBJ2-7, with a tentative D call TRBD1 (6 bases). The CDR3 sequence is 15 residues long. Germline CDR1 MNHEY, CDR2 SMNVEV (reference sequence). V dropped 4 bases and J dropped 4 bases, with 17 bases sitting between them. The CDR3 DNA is TGTGCCAGCAGTTCCTTGGGGCTAGGGGGTTACGAGCAGTACTTC. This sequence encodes CASSSLGLGGYEQYF.

CDR3 DNA: TGTGCCAGCAGCGTAATCTACGGGGTACCTAATGAAAAACTGTTTTTT. It translates to CASSVIYGVPNEKLFF. The chain carries TRBV9 and TRBJ1-4; D not resolved. Trimming pared 1 base from V and 3 bases from J, leaving 13 bases between. This CDR3 spans 16 amino acids. Germline V gene lookup returns CDR1 SGDLS and CDR2 YYNGEE.

The CDR3 DNA reads as TGTGCCAGCAGTTACGGGACAGCCATGAACACTGAAGCTTTCTTT. Residues: CASSYGTAMNTEAFF. The V and J genes are TRBV6-2 or TRBV6-3 and TRBJ1-1, with 7 bases identical to TRBD1. CDR1 and CDR2 from the germline V gene are MNHEY and SVGEGT. The CDR3 extends over 15 amino acids. Trimming removed 2 bases from V and 0 bases from J; junction bases left unmatched: 3.

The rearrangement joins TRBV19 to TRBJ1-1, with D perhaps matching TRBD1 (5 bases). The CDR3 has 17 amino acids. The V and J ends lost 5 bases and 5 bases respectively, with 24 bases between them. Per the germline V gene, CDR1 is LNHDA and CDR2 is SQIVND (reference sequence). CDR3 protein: CASSVTRPVSGGTEAFF. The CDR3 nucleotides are TGTGCCAGTAGTGTCACACGACCAGTTTCCGGGGGAACTGAAGCTTTCTTT.

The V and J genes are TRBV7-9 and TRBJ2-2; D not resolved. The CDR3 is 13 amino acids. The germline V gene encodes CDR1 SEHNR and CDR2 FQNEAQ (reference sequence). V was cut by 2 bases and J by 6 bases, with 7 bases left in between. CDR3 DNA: TGTGCCAGCAGCTTACCCCCCGCCGGGGAGCTGTTTTTT. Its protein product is CASSLPPAGELFF.

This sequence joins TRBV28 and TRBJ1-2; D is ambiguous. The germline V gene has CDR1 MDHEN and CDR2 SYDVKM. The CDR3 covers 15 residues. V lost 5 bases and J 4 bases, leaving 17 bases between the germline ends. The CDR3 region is CASSPQSGGSYGYTF. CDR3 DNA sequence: TGTGCCAGCAGTCCCCAATCCGGAGGGTCCTATGGCTACACCTTC.

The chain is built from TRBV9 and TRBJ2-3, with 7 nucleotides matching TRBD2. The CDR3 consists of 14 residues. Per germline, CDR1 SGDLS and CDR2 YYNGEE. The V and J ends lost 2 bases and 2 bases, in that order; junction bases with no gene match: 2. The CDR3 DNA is TGTGCCAGCAGCGTCGGGACTACCACAGATACGCAGTATTTT. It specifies CASSVGTTTDTQYF.

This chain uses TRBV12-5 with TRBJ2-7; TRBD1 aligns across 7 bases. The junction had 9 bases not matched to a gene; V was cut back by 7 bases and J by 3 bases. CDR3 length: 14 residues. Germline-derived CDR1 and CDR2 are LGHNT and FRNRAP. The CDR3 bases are TGTGCTAGTGCGACAGGGACCGGGGACTACGAGCAGTACTTC. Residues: CASATGTGDYEQYF.

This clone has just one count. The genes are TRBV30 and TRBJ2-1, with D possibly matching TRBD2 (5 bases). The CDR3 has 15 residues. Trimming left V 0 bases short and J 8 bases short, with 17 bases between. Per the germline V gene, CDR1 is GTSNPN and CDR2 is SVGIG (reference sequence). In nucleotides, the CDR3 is TGTGCCTGGAGTGTAGACGGCGGGCCCCTGGATGAGCAGTTCTTC. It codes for CAWSVDGGPLDEQFF.

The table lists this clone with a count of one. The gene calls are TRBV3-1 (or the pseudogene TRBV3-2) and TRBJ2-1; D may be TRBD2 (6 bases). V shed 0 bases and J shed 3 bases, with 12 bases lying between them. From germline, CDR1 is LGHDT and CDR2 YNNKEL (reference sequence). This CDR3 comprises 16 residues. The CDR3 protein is CASSQESGLGYNEQFF. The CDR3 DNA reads TGTGCCAGCAGCCAAGAATCGGGACTGGGCTACAATGAGCAGTTCTTC.

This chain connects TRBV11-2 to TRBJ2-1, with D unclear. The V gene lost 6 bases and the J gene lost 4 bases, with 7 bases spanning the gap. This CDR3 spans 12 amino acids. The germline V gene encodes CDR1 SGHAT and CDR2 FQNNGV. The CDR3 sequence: CASRARYNEQFF. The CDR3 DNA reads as TGTGCCAGCAGAGCACGGTACAATGAGCAGTTCTTC.

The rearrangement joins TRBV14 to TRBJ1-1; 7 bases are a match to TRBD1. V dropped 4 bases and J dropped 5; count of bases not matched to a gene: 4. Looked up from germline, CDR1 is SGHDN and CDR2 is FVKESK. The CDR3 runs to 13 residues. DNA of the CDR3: TGTGCCAGCAGCCTGCTACAGGGGACTGAAGCTTTCTTT. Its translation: CASSLLQGTEAFF.

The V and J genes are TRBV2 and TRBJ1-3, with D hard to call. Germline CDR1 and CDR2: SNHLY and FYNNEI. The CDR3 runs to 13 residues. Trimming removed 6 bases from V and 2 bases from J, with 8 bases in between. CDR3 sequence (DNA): TGTGCCAGCAGGCAGATAACTGGAAACACCATATATTTT. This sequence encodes CASRQITGNTIYF.

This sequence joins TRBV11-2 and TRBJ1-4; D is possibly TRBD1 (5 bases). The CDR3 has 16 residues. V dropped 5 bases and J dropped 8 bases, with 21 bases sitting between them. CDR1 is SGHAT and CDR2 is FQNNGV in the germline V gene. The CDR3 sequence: CASSPTTLPKGEKLFF. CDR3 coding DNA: TGTGCCAGCAGCCCCACGACCTTACCCAAGGGGGAAAAACTGTTTTTT.

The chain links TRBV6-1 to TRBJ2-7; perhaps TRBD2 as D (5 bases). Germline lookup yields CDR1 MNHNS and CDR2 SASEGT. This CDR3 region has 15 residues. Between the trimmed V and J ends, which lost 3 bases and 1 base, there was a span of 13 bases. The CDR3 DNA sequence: TGTGCCAGCAGTGATCGGGCTAGCCGATCCTACGAGCAGTACTTC. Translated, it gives CASSDRASRSYEQYF.

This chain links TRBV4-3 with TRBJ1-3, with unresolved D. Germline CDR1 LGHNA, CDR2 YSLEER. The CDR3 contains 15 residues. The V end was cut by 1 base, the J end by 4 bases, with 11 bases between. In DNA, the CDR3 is TGCGCCAGCAGCCAAGTCCCGGGTCTGGGAAACACCATATATTTT. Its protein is CASSQVPGLGNTIYF.

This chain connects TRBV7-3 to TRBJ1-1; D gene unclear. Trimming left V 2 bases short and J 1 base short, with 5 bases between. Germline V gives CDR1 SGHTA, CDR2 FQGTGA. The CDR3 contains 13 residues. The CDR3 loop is CASSLSRNTEAFF. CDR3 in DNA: TGTGCCAGCAGCTTATCGAGGAACACTGAAGCTTTCTTT.

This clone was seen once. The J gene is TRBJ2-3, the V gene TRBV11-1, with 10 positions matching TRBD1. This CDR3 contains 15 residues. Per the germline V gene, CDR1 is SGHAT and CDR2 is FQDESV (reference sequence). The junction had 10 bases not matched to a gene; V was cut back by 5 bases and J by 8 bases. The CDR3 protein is CASSPGTGASGTQYF. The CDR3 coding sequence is TGTGCCAGCAGCCCGGGGACAGGGGCTTCAGGTACGCAGTATTTT.

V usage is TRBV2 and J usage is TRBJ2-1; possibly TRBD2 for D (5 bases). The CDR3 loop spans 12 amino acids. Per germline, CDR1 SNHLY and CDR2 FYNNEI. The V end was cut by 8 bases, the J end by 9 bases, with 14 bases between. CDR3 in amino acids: CASQNGSCEQFF. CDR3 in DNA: TGTGCCAGCCAGAATGGGAGTTGTGAGCAGTTCTTC.

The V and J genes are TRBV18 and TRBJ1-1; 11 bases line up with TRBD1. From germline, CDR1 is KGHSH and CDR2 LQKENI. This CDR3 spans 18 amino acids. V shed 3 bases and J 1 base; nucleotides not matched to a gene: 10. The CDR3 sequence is CASSPSGQGVIRNTEAFF. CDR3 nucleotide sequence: TGTGCCAGCTCACCCTCGGGACAGGGGGTCATCAGGAACACTGAAGCTTTCTTT. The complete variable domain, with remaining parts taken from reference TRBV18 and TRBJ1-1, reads NAGVMQNPRHLVRRRGQEARLRCSPMKGHSHVYWYRQLPEEGLKFMVYLQKENIIDESGMPKERFSAEFPKEGPSILRIQQVVRGDSAAYFCASSPSGQGVIRNTEAFFGQGTRLTVV.

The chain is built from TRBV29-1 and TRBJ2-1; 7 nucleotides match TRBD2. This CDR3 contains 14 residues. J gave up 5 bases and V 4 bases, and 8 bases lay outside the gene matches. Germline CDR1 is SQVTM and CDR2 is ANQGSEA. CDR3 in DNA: TGCAGCGTTGGACCCCGGGGGGTGAACAATGAGCAGTTCTTC. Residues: CSVGPRGVNNEQFF.

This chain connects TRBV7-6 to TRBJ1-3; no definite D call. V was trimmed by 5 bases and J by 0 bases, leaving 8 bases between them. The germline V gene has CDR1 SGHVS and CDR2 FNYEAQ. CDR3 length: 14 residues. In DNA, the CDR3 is TGTGCCAGCAGCCGAGTCGGCTCTGGAAACACCATATATTTT. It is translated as CASSRVGSGNTIYF.